Shown below are 20 T cell receptor beta chains from a single sample sequenced in a study of T cells in Graves' hyperthyroidism and ophthalmopathy (dated by TCRdb to the late 2010s). The library was generated by multiplex PCR. Sequencing took place on an Illumina HiSeq 2000. The TCR beta CDR3 regions were amplified from the RNA transcripts. For the first round of RT-PCR on the TCR CDR3, the HTBI primer set was used together with the Qiagen OneStep RT-PCR kit. TCRdb reprocessing: public reads trimmed at Q25 with fastp, clones called with MiXCR, in-frame beta chains kept. A single entry per CDR3 protein holds the most common genes and DNA from its merged rows. This sample is represented by roughly 500,000 distinct CDR3 sequences; just over 45% of them were singletons. Around 19% of the sample lies in the top ten. Material for sequencing was peripheral blood or thyroid tissue (not recorded which). These receptors were taken from an adult woman with Graves' disease, either hyperthyroidism or ophthalmopathy (not recorded which).

This clonotype was counted ten times or more. V usage is TRBV5-1 and J usage is TRBJ2-6; 7 bases are a match to TRBD1. CDR1 and CDR2 (germline): SGHRS, YFSETQ. The CDR3 covers 17 residues. The trim removed 4 bases at V and 6 bases at J, leaving 13 bases unmatched. This chain's CDR3 is CASSARTGNSLANVLTF. Written as DNA, the CDR3 is TGCGCCAGCAGCGCCCGGACAGGAAACTCATTGGCCAACGTCCTGACTTTC.

In its sample, this clonotype was seen many times. The V and J genes are TRBV6-5 and TRBJ1-6; 9 nucleotides line up with TRBD1. J lost 8 bases, V lost 5 bases, and 16 bases had no gene match. This CDR3 is 18 amino acids long. Looked up from germline, CDR1 is MNHEY and CDR2 is SVGAGI. The chain's CDR3 is CASSSTGQGIFSHSPLHF. In DNA, the CDR3 is TGTGCCAGCAGTAGTACGGGACAGGGTATTTTCTCCCATTCACCCCTCCACTTT.

This clonotype was seen ten or more times. The rearrangement joins TRBV4-2 to TRBJ1-2; a possible D gene is TRBD1 (5 bases). This CDR3 is built from 13 residues. In germline, CDR1 is LGHNA, CDR2 YNFKEQ. With 10 bases removed from V and 3 bases from J, the gap between germline ends came to 15 bases. The DNA of the CDR3 is TGTGCCACGGGGGACTCAAGCGACTATGGCTACACCTTC. This codes for CATGDSSDYGYTF.

The genes are TRBV7-8 and TRBJ2-5, with 7 bases that match TRBD2. The CDR3 sequence is 18 residues long. The V gene end was trimmed by 0 bases and the J gene end by 5 bases; junction bases not matched to a gene: 15. In germline, CDR1 is SGHVS, CDR2 FQNEAQ. The DNA of the CDR3 is TGTGCCAGCAGCTTAGCCGGGGGGTTCGGCGGGGGTGGTGAGACCCAGTACTTC. Protein product: CASSLAGGFGGGGETQYF.

Ten or more counts support this clonotype. The chain is built from TRBV29-1 and TRBJ1-2, with 7 bases identical to TRBD1. V shed 7 bases, J shed 3 bases, and the junction held 8 bases outside the gene matches. Per the germline V gene, CDR1 is SQVTM and CDR2 is ANQGSEA. This CDR3 has 13 amino acids. The CDR3 protein is CSASQGWDYGYTF. The CDR3 nucleotides are TGCAGCGCTTCACAGGGGTGGGACTATGGCTACACCTTC.

The chain uses TRBV15 and TRBJ1-4; 7 bases align to TRBD1. This CDR3 has 15 amino acids. Germline V gene lookup returns CDR1 LNHNV and CDR2 YYDKDF (reference sequence). V was pared by 6 bases and J by 4 bases, with 8 bases of the junction left unmatched. The CDR3 DNA sequence: TGTGCCACCAGTAGGGTGACAGGGCTTAATGAAAAACTGTTTTTT. Translating it yields CATSRVTGLNEKLFF. Using reference TRBV15 and TRBJ1-4 for the parts outside the CDR3, the full variable domain is DAMVIQNPRYQVTQFGKPVTLSCSQTLNHNVMYWYQQKSSQAPKLLFHYYDKDFNNEADTPDNFQSRRPNTSFCFLDIRSPGLGDTAMYLCATSRVTGLNEKLFFGSGTQLSVL.

About this clonotype: The junction does not match germline at one end; this may be a read error. The J gene is TRBJ2-5, the V gene TRBV4-3; no clear D. The CDR3 length is 15 residues. Germline V gene data show CDR1 as LGHNA and CDR2 as YSLEER. The CDR3 DNA reads TGCACCAGCAGCCAAGATCTCACCGTCGTATCGACCCAGTACTTC. This encodes CTSSQDLTVVSTQYF.

This clonotype was detected only once. The rearrangement uses TRBV15 and TRBJ1-2, with 8 bases that match TRBD1. This CDR3 is 19 amino acids long. J gave up 4 bases and V 0 bases, and 16 bases lay outside the gene matches. Germline V gives CDR1 LNHNV, CDR2 YYDKDF (reference sequence). CDR3 coding DNA: TGTGCCACCAGCAGAGATAGCGGACAGGGCCCAGACAGAGCCTATGGCTACACCTTC. Translated, it gives CATSRDSGQGPDRAYGYTF. The whole variable domain, filled in from reference TRBV15 and TRBJ1-2, reads DAMVIQNPRYQVTQFGKPVTLSCSQTLNHNVMYWYQQKSSQAPKLLFHYYDKDFNNEADTPDNFQSRRPNTSFCFLDIRSPGLGDTAMYLCATSRDSGQGPDRAYGYTFGSGTRLTVV.

This clonotype was recorded many times. The CDR3 here is CASSERGGYTF. The CDR3, as DNA: TGTGCCAGCAGCGAGAGGGGTGGCTACACCTTC. The chain couples TRBV2 to TRBJ1-2; TRBD1 might be the D (5 bases). Trimming shortened V by 6 bases and J by 7 bases, and 9 bases separated the two germline ends. This CDR3 region has 11 residues. CDR1 SNHLY and CDR2 FYNNEI come from the germline V gene.

A note on this clonotype: A much larger clone is a single base away; this may be a read error. CDR3 DNA: TGTGCCAGCGGCTTGGGGACAGGGGTTTATGATGGCTACACCTTC. Protein: CASGLGTGVYDGYTF. The V gene is TRBV7-6, the J gene TRBJ1-2; 10 positions agree with TRBD1. The CDR3 spans 15 residues. Germline V gene lookup returns CDR1 SGHVS and CDR2 FNYEAQ.

The V call is TRBV2, the J call TRBJ1-2, with D unclear. The CDR3 totals 16 residues. Trimming took 0 bases from V and 3 from J, leaving 14 bases between them. CDR1 is SNHLY and CDR2 is FYNNEI in the germline V gene. The DNA for the CDR3 is TGTGCCAGCAGTGAAGCGCTTACCCGCGGGGACTATGGCTACACCTTC. Its protein is CASSEALTRGDYGYTF. The variable domain in full, with the rest retrieved from reference TRBV2 and TRBJ1-2, is EPEVTQTPSHQVTQMGQEVILRCVPISNHLYFYWYRQILGQKVEFLVSFYNNEISEKSEIFDDQFSVERPDGSNFTLKIRSTKLEDSAMYFCASSEALTRGDYGYTFGSGTRLTVV.

This clonotype was recorded many times. The chain recombines TRBV9 with TRBJ1-2, with D hard to call. The germline V and J ends were trimmed by 7 bases and 0 bases, with 25 bases remaining between them. This CDR3 region has 18 residues. Germline CDR1 reads SGDLS; CDR2 reads YYNGEE. In DNA, the CDR3 is TGTGCCAGCGGCGAACTCCTACCATCCTTTGAGGCTAACTATGGCTACACCTTC. Amino acid sequence: CASGELLPSFEANYGYTF.

V is TRBV20-1 and J is TRBJ1-2; D possibly corresponds to TRBD1 (5 bases). The germline CDR1 and CDR2 sequences are DFQATT and SNEGSKA (reference sequence). CDR3 length equals 14 residues. Trimming shortened V by 6 bases and J by 1 base, and 15 bases separated the two germline ends. CDR3 in amino acids: CSAEGTIFNYGYTF. Written as DNA, the CDR3 is TGCAGTGCAGAAGGGACCATTTTTAACTATGGCTACACCTTC.

This clonotype appeared many times. The chain combines TRBV7-9 with TRBJ2-7, with 8 positions matching TRBD1. The V segment lost 5 bases and the J segment 3 bases; nucleotides outside the gene matches: 6. Germline loops: CDR1 SEHNR, CDR2 FQNEAQ (reference sequence). The CDR3 sequence is 14 residues long. The CDR3: CASSPGQDIYEQYF. In DNA form, the CDR3 reads TGTGCCAGCAGCCCGGGACAGGACATCTACGAGCAGTACTTC.

The chain combines TRBV7-9 with TRBJ2-7; 10 nucleotides match TRBD1. Germline CDR1 and CDR2: SEHNR and FQNEAQ (reference sequence). The CDR3 loop spans 14 amino acids. The V segment lost 5 bases and the J segment 5 bases; nucleotides outside the gene matches: 6. In nucleotides, the CDR3 is TGTGCCAGCAGCACCGGGACAGGGGTCGACGAGCAGTACTTC. Translating it yields CASSTGTGVDEQYF. Full variable domain (rest looked up from reference TRBV7-9 and TRBJ2-7): DTGVSQNPRHKITKRGQNVTFRCDPISEHNRLYWYRQTLGQGPEFLTYFQNEAQLEKSRLLSDRFSAERPKGSFSTLEIQRTEQGDSAMYLCASSTGTGVDEQYFGPGTRLTVT.

Note on this clonotype: This likely comes from a read error, as the CDR3 has no conserved phenylalanine or tryptophan at its end. The DNA is left out, because the CDR3 cannot be placed on it with certainty; the CDR3 is given as TCRdb lists it. The genes are TRBV7-9 and TRBJ1-3; the table gives TRBD1 as D, unverified against the DNA. Germline V gives CDR1 SEHNR, CDR2 FQNEAQ (reference sequence). The CDR3 spans 9 amino acids, including both terminal residues. The CDR3 reads CASGPRGNT.

This chain links TRBV19 with TRBJ1-2; weak D call: TRBD1 (5 bases). Per germline, CDR1 LNHDA and CDR2 SQIVND (reference sequence). The CDR3 extends over 14 amino acids. Trimming pared 7 bases from V and 7 bases from J, leaving 19 bases between. CDR3 protein: CASTTLRDRPGYTF. The CDR3 nucleotides are TGTGCCAGTACCACACTCCGGGACCGCCCTGGCTACACCTTC.

The sample holds many counts of this clonotype. The chain uses TRBV12-5 and TRBJ1-2, with unresolved D. The V gene lost 5 bases and the J gene lost 14 bases, with 24 bases spanning the gap. CDR1 is LGHNT and CDR2 is FRNRAP in the germline V gene. The CDR3 runs to 14 residues. CDR3 nucleotides: TGTGCTAGTGGTCCAACTTCTCCGGTTAGGGCACGTACCTTC. It encodes CASGPTSPVRARTF.

On this clonotype: Germline is not matched at one junction end, which may reflect a read error. The chain is built from TRBV20-1 and TRBJ2-1; possible D gene TRBD2, 6 bases. Germline V CDR1 and CDR2: DFQATT, SNEGSKA (reference sequence). The CDR3 has 10 amino acids. The CDR3 region is CSARGAPSDF. The CDR3 nucleotides are TGCAGTGCTAGAGGGGCTCCTAGCGATTTC.

This clonotype was found many times. The chain is built from TRBV30 and TRBJ1-5; perhaps TRBD1 as D (5 bases). The V and J ends lost 4 bases and 1 base respectively, with 8 bases between them. The CDR3 contains 13 residues. Looked up from germline, CDR1 is GTSNPN and CDR2 is SVGIG (reference sequence). CDR3 DNA: TGTGCCTGGAACCGGGACAGCAATCAGCCCCAGCATTTT. It encodes CAWNRDSNQPQHF. Using reference TRBV30 and TRBJ1-5 for the parts outside the CDR3, the full variable domain is SQTIHQWPATLVQPVGSPLSLECTVEGTSNPNLYWYRQAAGRGLQLLFYSVGIGQISSEVPQNLSASRPQDRQFILSSKKLLLSDSGFYLCAWNRDSNQPQHFGDGTRLSIL.